Below, one TCR beta chain is given with its context. It has no known antigen specificity. No base quality values were provided; no much bigger clone lies one nucleotide off. The CDR3 goes from the cysteine to the phenylalanine over 13 residues. The kept DNA is CDR3 alone, 39 bases in frame from the first base. Trimming takes 0 bases from V and 10 bases from J, and the germline ends sit 10 bases apart. CDR1 MNHEY and CDR2 SMNVEV were looked up in the germline V gene (reference sequence). For the CD8 naive samples, CD45RO-negative cells were positively selected for CCR7, yielding a CD45RA+CCR7+ population from which TemRA cells were excluded. Donors were healthy HIV-negative adults with no recently reported acute infections or vaccinations. All donors were Caucasian adults living in Nashville, Tennessee, USA. Blood was collected by leukapheresis, and PBMCs were isolated by Ficoll-Histopaque density gradient centrifugation and then cryopreserved in liquid nitrogen vapor phase. Analytical flow cytometry was used to check the purity and quantity of every magnetically sorted T cell population. From each sorted fraction, genomic DNA was isolated and quantified by UV absorbance on a Nanodrop 2000c.

This entry belongs to a study of shared clonotypes between healthy human individuals (TCRdb year 2020). Regarding the complete study: The cohort comprised a couple of women and three men aged 18 to 49 years. Per donor, three plates each were used for CD4 naive and CD4 memory, two for CD8 naive, and one for CD8 memory. To estimate repertoire size and how much clonotype sharing occurs between individuals, the study deeply sequenced the blood TCR repertoires of five or six healthy adults. Different laboratories and diverse techniques were used to prepare libraries and sequence TCR repertoires, to increase sequencing depth and limit assay-specific biases. Each donor's leukapheresis produced roughly between about 0.8 and 10 billion PBMCs.

What the research found in general, with its limitations: The small number of donors limited the genetic and exposure-history diversity represented. Rarefaction of sorted-subset datasets indicated incomplete sequencing despite the large sequencing depth. Naive subsets generally had larger estimated clonotype richness than memory subsets. Sampling was restricted to blood, and TCR repertoires in tissue are likely to differ from TCR repertoires in blood. Based on pairwise subsampling, the degree of clonotype sharing among donors was expected to be affected by sequencing depth. Across a few donors, around 5% of naive CD4, 3% to 4% of naive CD8, about 2.3% of memory CD4, and 0.4% of memory CD8 clonotypes were shared. Higher generation probabilities were observed for clonotypes shared by all four sorted-subset donors than for non-shared clonotypes.

Using the deep immunoSEQ assay, TCR CDR3 regions were amplified from genomic DNA by multiplex PCR. Extracted genomic DNA from each cell subset was distributed evenly across all wells of several immunoSEQ 96-well plates, and each plate was treated as a replicate. Each replicate PCR for sorted subsets received around 200 ng genomic DNA, equal to tens of thousands of T cell genomes. The purified libraries were quantified using a Qubit 3.0 fluorometer, sized with a Bioanalyzer 2100, and then quantified again using the KAPA Library Quantification kit. A separate single-read 150-cycle Illumina NextSeq 550 flow cell was used to sequence each immunoSEQ 96-well plate. Per the authors' processing: Because the immunoSEQ output held only junctional sequences and lacked quality scores, the filtering could not match the filtering applied to full-length reads. Sequences were annotated with PyIR, a Python wrapper for IgBLAST v1.9, and V/J genes and CDR3 were assigned using IMGT germline references. Reads were filtered out if the reads had weak V/J assignments (E-value above 1e-6), no CDR3, stop codons, out-of-frame junctions, or ambiguous translated residues. V3J clonotypes were defined as sequences sharing the same inferred V gene, J gene, and CDR3 amino acid sequence. Percentage overlap between repertoires was computed as shared unique clonotypes divided by the size of the smaller repertoire. Repertoire richness was assessed with RTK rarefaction, the Chao1 estimator, and Recon v2.1 estimates of unobserved clonotypes. Generation probabilities were computed with OLGA for all TCRbeta clonotypes obtained by the gDNA method from a handful of donors. The table was pulled from immuneACCESS by TCRdb, which kept in-frame rearrangements only. Such tables lose some clones; where checked, under half of the loss comes from unresolved V genes, and the rest has no known cause. V and J calls and clone size are given by that table; D and trimming were obtained from the DNA. The sample table lists 1.5 million to 2.5 million clones, just under 95% of them with a count of one. Of the sample, 1.2% is held by the ten largest clones.

This clonotype was obtained from a man aged 18-30 years in good health. This chain joins TRBV27 to TRBJ2-1; the D gene is perhaps TRBD1, on 5 matching bases. The sequencing sample was made of naive CD8+ T cells sorted from blood. The cell subset or site label for this specimen denotes: CD45RA+CCR7+. Here the CDR3 is given as CASSLSQGYEQFF. The nucleotide sequence reads as follows: TGTGCCAGCAGTTTATCCCAGGGATACGAGCAGTTCTTC.